This T cell receptor beta chain was observed in a study of blood T cell repertoires in COVID-19. V was pared by 5 bases and J by 0 bases, with 7 bases of the junction left unmatched. Germline CDR1 MRHNA, CDR2 SNTAGT. The CDR3 is 15 residues long. This clone was recorded once. The protocol was immunoSEQ multiplex PCR, while the TCRdb copy is restricted to in-frame clones and leaves out a portion. The sample includes 200,000 to 250,000 clones, 84% of them seen just once. The sequenced sample consisted of peripheral blood. The receptor's source is a middle-aged man with active or convalescent COVID-19. This chain joins TRBV6-4 and TRBJ2-7; 7 bases match TRBD2. The chain's CDR3 is CASSLDGGSSYEQYF. The CDR3 DNA is TGTGCCAGCAGTTTAGACGGGGGGAGCTCCTACGAGCAGTACTTC.